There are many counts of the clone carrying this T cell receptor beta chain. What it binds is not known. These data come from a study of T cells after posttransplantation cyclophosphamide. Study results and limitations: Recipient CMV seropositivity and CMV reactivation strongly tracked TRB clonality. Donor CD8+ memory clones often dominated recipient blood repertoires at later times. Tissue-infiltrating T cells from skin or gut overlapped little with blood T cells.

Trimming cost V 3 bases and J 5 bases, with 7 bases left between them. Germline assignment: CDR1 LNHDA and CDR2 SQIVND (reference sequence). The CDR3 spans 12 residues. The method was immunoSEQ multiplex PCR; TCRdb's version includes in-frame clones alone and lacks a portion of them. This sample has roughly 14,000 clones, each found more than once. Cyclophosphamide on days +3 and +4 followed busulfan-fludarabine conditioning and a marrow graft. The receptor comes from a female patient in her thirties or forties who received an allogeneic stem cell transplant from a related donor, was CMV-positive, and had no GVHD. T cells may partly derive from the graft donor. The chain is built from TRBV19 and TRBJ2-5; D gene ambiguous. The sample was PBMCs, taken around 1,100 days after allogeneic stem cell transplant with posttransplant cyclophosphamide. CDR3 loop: CASSIPQETQYF. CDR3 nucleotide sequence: TGTGCCAGTAGTATCCCACAGGAGACCCAGTACTTC.